Listed below are T cell receptor beta chains from one sample, sequenced in a study of shared clonotypes between healthy human individuals. This table comes from immunoSEQ multiplex PCR, and its TCRdb copy is limited to in-frame clones, with some not included. The sample lists approximately 1.4 million clones, 98% occurring once. The specimen was naive CD4+ T cells sorted from blood. The origin of the receptors is a man aged 25 to 45 in good health. Both conserved end residues are part of each CDR3. A D gene is named only where the DNA matches it firmly. Size is omitted from some rows. Given values are once, few, many or a class for expanded clones.

d_gene | j_gene | abundance | v_gene | CDR3aa | CDR3nt
. | TRBJ1-1 | . | TRBV6-5 | CASSGFAEAFF | TGTGCCAGCAGCGGTTTCGCTGAAGCTTTCTTT
. | TRBJ1-2 | . | TRBV5-4 | CASSLVGRNYGYTF | TGTGCCAGCAGCTTGGTGGGGCGGAACTATGGCTACACCTTC
TRBD1 | TRBJ2-1 | . | TRBV5-4 | CASSLVPGTGHKGQFF | TGTGCCAGCAGCTTGGTCCCCGGGACAGGTCATAAGGGGCAGTTCTTC
TRBD1 | TRBJ2-1 | once | TRBV7-2 | CASSLALTGDGEQFF | TGTGCCAGCAGCTTAGCCCTGACAGGGGACGGTGAGCAGTTCTTC
. | TRBJ2-1 | . | TRBV6-1 | CASSEYSRGNEQFF | TGTGCCAGCTCCGAGTACTCCCGGGGCAATGAGCAGTTCTTC
TRBD2 | TRBJ2-5 | . | TRBV5-5 | CASSLPILAGVSPETQYF | TGTGCCAGCAGCTTGCCAATTCTAGCGGGAGTGTCCCCAGAGACCCAGTACTTC
. | TRBJ1-1 | . | TRBV19 | CASTAGQWTTEAFF | TGTGCCAGTACCGCCGGACAGTGGACCACTGAAGCTTTCTTT
TRBD2 | TRBJ2-5 | . | TRBV5-1 | CASSWKGTSGRRREETQYF | TGCGCCAGCAGCTGGAAGGGGACTAGCGGGAGAAGGAGGGAAGAGACCCAGTACTTC
. | TRBJ2-7 | . | TRBV7-8 | CASSRSGVGYEQYF | TGTGCCAGCAGCCGATCAGGGGTTGGCTACGAGCAGTACTTC
. | TRBJ2-1 | once | TRBV7-2 | CASSFGLPIYNEQFF | TGTGCCAGCAGCTTCGGACTCCCTATTTACAATGAGCAGTTCTTC
. | TRBJ2-5 | . | TRBV30 | CAWSGLVYQETQYF | TGTGCCTGGAGCGGTCTAGTCTACCAAGAGACCCAGTACTTC
. | TRBJ2-7 | . | TRBV5-6 | CASSSSVGGSYEQYF | TGTGCCAGCAGCTCCTCAGTAGGGGGTTCCTACGAGCAGTACTTC
. | TRBJ2-7 | . | TRBV6-5 | CASSPLGRNNEQYF | TGTGCCAGCAGCCCCCTCGGACGGAACAACGAGCAGTACTTC
. | TRBJ2-7 | . | TRBV6-1 | CASLGAGVSYEQYF | TGTGCCAGCCTGGGGGCAGGGGTCTCCTACGAGCAGTACTTC
. | TRBJ2-3 | . | TRBV7-2 | CASSLGSTDTQYF | TGTGCCAGCAGCTTAGGGAGCACAGATACGCAGTATTTT
TRBD1 | TRBJ2-7 | . | TRBV15 | CATSSRGGTGGFEQYF | TGTGCCACCAGCAGCCGAGGGGGGACAGGGGGCTTCGAGCAGTACTTC
. | TRBJ2-7 | . | TRBV18 | CASSPVNGYEQYF | TGTGCCAGCTCACCAGTTAACGGCTACGAGCAGTACTTC
. | TRBJ1-5 | . | TRBV27 | CASSPHRVHQPQHF | TGTGCCAGCAGTCCGCACAGGGTTCATCAGCCCCAGCATTTT
. | TRBJ2-2 | once | TRBV30 | CAWSSLWRTGELFF | TGTGCCTGGAGTAGCCTGTGGCGGACCGGGGAGCTGTTTTTT
TRBD2 | TRBJ2-1 | . | TRBV28 | CASSPHPLAALYNEQFF | TGTGCCAGCAGTCCCCACCCCCTAGCGGCGCTATACAATGAGCAGTTCTTC
TRBD1 | TRBJ2-2 | . | TRBV11-1 | CASSLIPGQGRTGELFF | TGTGCCAGCAGTTTAATTCCGGGACAGGGGAGGACCGGGGAGCTGTTTTTT
. | TRBJ1-1 | . | TRBV27 | CASSLRGGSTEAFF | TGTGCCAGCAGTTTACGTGGAGGTAGCACTGAAGCTTTCTTT
TRBD2 | TRBJ2-1 | . | TRBV11-2 | CASSLIPGLYNEQFF | TGTGCCAGCAGCTTAATTCCGGGACTATACAATGAGCAGTTCTTC
TRBD1 | TRBJ2-7 | once | TRBV20-1 | CSAKKGAEQYF | TGCAGTGCTAAGAAGGGGGCCGAGCAGTACTTC
TRBD1 | TRBJ2-2 | . | TRBV6-4 | CASSDSGQGLYPNTGELFF | TGTGCCAGCAGTGACTCGGGACAGGGACTCTACCCGAACACCGGGGAGCTGTTTTTT
TRBD2 | TRBJ2-7 | . | TRBV11-2 | CVVGPQREFYEQYF | TGTGTCGTAGGGCCGCAGCGGGAGTTCTACGAGCAGTACTTC
. | TRBJ1-5 | . | TRBV29-1 | CSASLGIEQPQHF | TGCAGTGCATCATTGGGTATAGAACAGCCCCAGCATTTT
TRBD2 | TRBJ2-3 | once | TRBV6-6 | CASFSGRAVDTQYF | TGTGCCAGCTTCAGCGGGAGGGCTGTAGATACGCAGTATTTT
. | TRBJ2-7 | . | TRBV18 | CASSPPQDALFKYF | TGTGCCAGCTCACCGCCGCAGGACGCCCTCTTTAAGTACTTC
. | TRBJ2-1 | . | TRBV5-8 | CASRAQGLGNEQFF | TGTGCCAGCAGAGCCCAGGGGTTGGGCAATGAGCAGTTCTTC
TRBD2 | TRBJ2-1 | . | TRBV4-1 | CASSQLAGYNEQFF | TGCGCCAGCAGCCAACTAGCGGGGTACAATGAGCAGTTCTTC
. | TRBJ1-5 | . | TRBV11-2 | CASSLGPRQPQHF | TGTGCCAGCAGCTTAGGTCCCCGTCAGCCCCAGCATTTT
TRBD2 | TRBJ2-1 | . | TRBV7-2 | CASSLGSSGSLNEQFF | TGTGCCAGCAGCTTAGGATCGAGCGGGAGTCTCAATGAGCAGTTCTTC
TRBD1 | TRBJ1-1 | . | TRBV5-4 | CASSFPGTGVKAEAFF | TGTGCCAGCAGCTTCCCTGGGACAGGGGTTAAGGCTGAAGCTTTCTTT
. | TRBJ2-5 | . | TRBV28 | CASRPRAETAWSNQETQYF | TGTGCCAGCAGACCACGGGCGGAGACCGCGTGGTCGAATCAAGAGACCCAGTACTTC
. | TRBJ2-7 | . | TRBV5-1 | CASSLRRDSSFGEQYF | TGCGCCAGCAGCTTGCGTCGAGACTCGTCCTTTGGAGAGCAGTACTTC
. | TRBJ1-5 | . | TRBV6-5 | CASSYSGPGAVAQHF | TGTGCCAGCAGTTACTCAGGCCCTGGAGCCGTGGCCCAGCATTTT
TRBD1 | TRBJ1-1 | once | TRBV18 | CASSPMTGKGTEAFF | TGTGCCAGCTCACCCATGACAGGGAAAGGCACTGAAGCTTTCTTT
. | TRBJ1-1 | . | TRBV10-3 | CAIRGRATSMMNTEAFF | TGTGCCATCAGGGGAAGGGCTACGAGTATGATGAACACTGAAGCTTTCTTT
. | TRBJ1-5 | . | TRBV11-1 | CASSAGTVGPQHF | TGTGCCAGCAGCGCTGGGACCGTCGGGCCCCAGCATTTT
TRBD2 | TRBJ2-7 | once | TRBV5-1 | CASSENSGRSEQYF | TGCGCCAGCAGCGAGAATAGCGGGAGAAGCGAGCAGTACTTC